This entry features one T cell receptor (beta chain) sequence. Germline CDR1 reads LNHDA; CDR2 reads SQIVND (reference sequence). Trimming shortened V by 10 bases and J by 4 bases, and 22 bases separated the two germline ends. This CDR3 spans 16 amino acids. The record originates from a study of T-cell memory formation after mild COVID-19. TCRdb re-derived calls from the 5' RACE reads in MiXCR, one entry per CDR3 protein. The top ten hold about 22% of the sample, which has roughly 310,000 distinct CDR3 sequences, about 15% seen once. Sequencing was performed on PBMCs or a T cell subset sorted from them (not recorded which). The chain is built from TRBV19 and TRBJ2-2, with TRBD1 as a possible D gene (5 bases). This TCR was recovered from a man younger than 30 who had mild COVID-19 (a few samples of this study predate the infection). Cell type and time point are not known. The CDR3 nucleotides are TGTGCCACCCAACAGGAGTCGTTGTCGAGCACCGGGGAGCTGTTTTTT. Protein product: CATQQESLSSTGELFF.